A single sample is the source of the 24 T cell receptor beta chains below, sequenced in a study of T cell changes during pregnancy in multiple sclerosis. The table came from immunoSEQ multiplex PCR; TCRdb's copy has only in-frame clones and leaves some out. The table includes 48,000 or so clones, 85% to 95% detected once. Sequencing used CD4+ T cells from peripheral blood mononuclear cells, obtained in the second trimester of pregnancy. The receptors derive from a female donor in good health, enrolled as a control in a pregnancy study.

CDR3 region: CAISERLINSPLHF. In DNA form, the CDR3 reads TGTGCCATCAGTGAAAGACTTATTAATTCACCCCTCCACTTT. The chain couples TRBV10-3 to TRBJ1-6; no clear D. V was shortened by 3 bases and J by 6 bases, with 9 bases between the two germline ends. Germline CDR1 ENHRY, CDR2 SYGVKD. This CDR3 has 14 residues.

The CDR3 region has the DNA TGTGCCAGCAGTCATCCGGGACAGAGCACAGATACGCAGTATTTT. It codes for CASSHPGQSTDTQYF. V is TRBV5-4 and J is TRBJ2-3; 7 nucleotides align to TRBD1. Germline V lookup: CDR1 SGHNT, CDR2 YYREEE (reference sequence). The CDR3 runs to 15 residues. The trim removed 5 bases at V and 0 bases at J, leaving 6 bases unmatched.

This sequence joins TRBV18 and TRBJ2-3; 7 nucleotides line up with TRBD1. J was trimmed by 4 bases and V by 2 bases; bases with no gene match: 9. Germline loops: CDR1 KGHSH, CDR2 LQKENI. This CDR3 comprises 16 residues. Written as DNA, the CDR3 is TGTGCCAGCTCACCAAGACAGGGCTTGGGGCCAGATACGCAGTATTTT. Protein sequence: CASSPRQGLGPDTQYF.

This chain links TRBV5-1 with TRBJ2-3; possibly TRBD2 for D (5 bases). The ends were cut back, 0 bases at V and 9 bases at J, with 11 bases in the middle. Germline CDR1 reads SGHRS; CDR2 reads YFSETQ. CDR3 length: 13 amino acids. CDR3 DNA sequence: TGCGCCAGCAGCTTGGGTTGGACTGGGACGCAGTATTTT. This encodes CASSLGWTGTQYF.

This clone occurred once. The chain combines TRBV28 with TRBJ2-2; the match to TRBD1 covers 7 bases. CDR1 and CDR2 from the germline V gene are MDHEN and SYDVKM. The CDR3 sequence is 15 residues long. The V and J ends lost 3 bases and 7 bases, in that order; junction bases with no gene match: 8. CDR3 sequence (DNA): TGTGCCAGCAGTTTGAGGACAGGTTGGGGCGGGGAGCTGTTTTTT. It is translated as CASSLRTGWGGELFF.

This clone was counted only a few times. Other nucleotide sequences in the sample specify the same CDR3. CDR3 coding DNA: TGTGCCAGCAATAGACAGGGCCCGAACACTGAAGCTTTCTTT. This codes for CASNRQGPNTEAFF. The genes are TRBV27 and TRBJ1-1; 7 nucleotides agree with TRBD1. There are 14 residues in the CDR3. The J segment lost 1 base and the V segment lost 7 bases, leaving 6 bases of the junction unmatched. Germline V gene sequence: CDR1 MNHEY, CDR2 SMNVEV (reference sequence).

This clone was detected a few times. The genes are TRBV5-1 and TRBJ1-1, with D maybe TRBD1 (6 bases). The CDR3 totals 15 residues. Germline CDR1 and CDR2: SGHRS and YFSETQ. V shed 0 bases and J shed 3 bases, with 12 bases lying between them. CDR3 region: CASSLALGAYTEAFF. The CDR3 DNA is TGCGCCAGCAGCTTGGCCTTGGGGGCTTACACTGAAGCTTTCTTT.

CDR3 amino acids: CASNWRVQETQYF. The DNA of the CDR3 is TGTGCCAGCAATTGGAGAGTTCAAGAGACCCAGTACTTC. The genes are TRBV28 and TRBJ2-5, with D uncertain. V shed 7 bases and J shed 2 bases, with 11 bases lying between them. The CDR3 consists of 13 residues. The germline gives CDR1 MDHEN, CDR2 SYDVKM.

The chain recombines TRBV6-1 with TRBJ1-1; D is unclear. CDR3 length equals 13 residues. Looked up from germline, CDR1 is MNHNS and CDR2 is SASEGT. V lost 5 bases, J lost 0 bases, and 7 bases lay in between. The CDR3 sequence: CASSSQLNTEAFF. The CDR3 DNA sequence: TGTGCCAGCAGTTCACAGCTGAACACTGAAGCTTTCTTT.

The CDR3 protein is CASSLGGHPYGYTF. CDR3 in DNA: TGTGCCAGCAGCCTCGGGGGGCACCCCTATGGCTACACCTTC. This chain joins TRBV7-8 and TRBJ1-2; perhaps TRBD1 as D (6 bases). This CDR3 contains 14 residues. The germline V gene has CDR1 SGHVS and CDR2 FQNEAQ. Trimming took off 5 bases at V and 4 bases at J, with 14 bases between the two ends.

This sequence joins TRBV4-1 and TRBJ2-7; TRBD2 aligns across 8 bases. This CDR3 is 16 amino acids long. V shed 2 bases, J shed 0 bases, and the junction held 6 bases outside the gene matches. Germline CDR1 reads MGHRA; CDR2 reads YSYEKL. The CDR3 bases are TGCGCCAGCAGCCAATGGGTAGCGGGGAGCTCCTACGAGCAGTACTTC. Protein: CASSQWVAGSSYEQYF.

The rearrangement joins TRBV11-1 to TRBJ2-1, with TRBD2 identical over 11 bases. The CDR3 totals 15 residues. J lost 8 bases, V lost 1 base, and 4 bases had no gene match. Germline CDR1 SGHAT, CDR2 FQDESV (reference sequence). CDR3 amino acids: CASSLELAGVDEQFF. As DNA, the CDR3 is TGTGCCAGCAGCTTAGAACTAGCGGGAGTTGATGAGCAGTTCTTC. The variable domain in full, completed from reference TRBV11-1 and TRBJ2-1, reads EAEVAQSPRYKITEKSQAVAFWCDPISGHATLYWYRQILGQGPELLVQFQDESVVDDSQLPKDRFSAERLKGVDSTLKIQPAELGDSAMYLCASSLELAGVDEQFFGPGTRLTVL.

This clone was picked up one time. CDR3 in amino acids: CASTTGNTEAFF. The DNA for the CDR3 is TGTGCCAGCACGACAGGGAACACTGAAGCTTTCTTT. The chain uses TRBV28 and TRBJ1-1, with a possible D match to TRBD1 (6 bases). This CDR3 is 12 amino acids long. Germline V gene lookup returns CDR1 MDHEN and CDR2 SYDVKM. Deletions cut 7 bases from V and 1 base from J, with 7 bases between.

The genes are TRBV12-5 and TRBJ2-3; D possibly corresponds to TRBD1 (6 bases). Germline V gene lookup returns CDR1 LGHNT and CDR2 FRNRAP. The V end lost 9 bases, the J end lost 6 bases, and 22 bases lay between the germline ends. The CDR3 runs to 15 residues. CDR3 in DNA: TGTGCTAGCGCTTCAGGGGCCCTGCTGGGGGATACGCAGTATTTT. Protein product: CASASGALLGDTQYF.

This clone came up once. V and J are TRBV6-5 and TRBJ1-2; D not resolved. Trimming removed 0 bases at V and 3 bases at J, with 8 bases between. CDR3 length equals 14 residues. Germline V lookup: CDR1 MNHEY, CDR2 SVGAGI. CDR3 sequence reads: CASSYSRGHYGYTF. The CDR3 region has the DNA TGTGCCAGCAGTTACTCACGAGGGCACTATGGCTACACCTTC.

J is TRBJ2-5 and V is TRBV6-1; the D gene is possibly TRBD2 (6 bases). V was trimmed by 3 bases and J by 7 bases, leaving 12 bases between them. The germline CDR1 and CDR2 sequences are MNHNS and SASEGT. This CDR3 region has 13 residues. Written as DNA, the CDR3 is TGTGCCAGCAGTGATGGGGGAGGCGGGACCCAGTACTTC. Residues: CASSDGGGGTQYF.

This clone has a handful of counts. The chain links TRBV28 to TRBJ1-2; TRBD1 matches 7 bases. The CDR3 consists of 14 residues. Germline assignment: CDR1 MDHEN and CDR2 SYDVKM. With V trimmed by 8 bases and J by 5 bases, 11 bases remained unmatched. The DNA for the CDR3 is TGTGCCAGCTCATTATGGACAGGAGTATATGGCTACACCTTC. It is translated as CASSLWTGVYGYTF.

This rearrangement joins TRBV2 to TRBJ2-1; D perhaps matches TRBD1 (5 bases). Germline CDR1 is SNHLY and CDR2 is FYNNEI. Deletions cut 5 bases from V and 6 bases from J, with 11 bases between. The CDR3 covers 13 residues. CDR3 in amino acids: CASSTAGRNEQFF. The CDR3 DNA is TGTGCCAGCAGTACTGCAGGGCGCAATGAGCAGTTCTTC.

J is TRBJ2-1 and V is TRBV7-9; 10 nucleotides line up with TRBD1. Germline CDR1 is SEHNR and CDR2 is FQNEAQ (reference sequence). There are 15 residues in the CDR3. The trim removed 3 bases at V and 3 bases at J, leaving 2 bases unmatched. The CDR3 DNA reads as TGTGCCAGCAGCTTGACAGGGGGCGGCTACAATGAGCAGTTCTTC. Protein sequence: CASSLTGGGYNEQFF.

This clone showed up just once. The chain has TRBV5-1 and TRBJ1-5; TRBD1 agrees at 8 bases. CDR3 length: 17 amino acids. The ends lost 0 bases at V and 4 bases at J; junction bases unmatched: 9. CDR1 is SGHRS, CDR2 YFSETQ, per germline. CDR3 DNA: TGCGCCAGCAGCTTGGGGGGGACAGGTGGACTTAATCAGCCCCAGCATTTT. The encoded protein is CASSLGGTGGLNQPQHF. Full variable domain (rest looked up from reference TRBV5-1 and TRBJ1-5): KAGVTQTPRYLIKTRGQQVTLSCSPISGHRSVSWYQQTPGQGLQFLFEYFSETQRNKGNFPGRFSGRQFSNSRSEMNVSTLELGDSALYLCASSLGGTGGLNQPQHFGDGTRLSIL.

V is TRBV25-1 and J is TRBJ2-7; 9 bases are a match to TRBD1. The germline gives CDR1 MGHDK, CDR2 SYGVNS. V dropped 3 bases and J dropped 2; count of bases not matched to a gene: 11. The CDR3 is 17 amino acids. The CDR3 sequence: CASSDGTGSFSPYEQYF. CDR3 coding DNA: TGTGCCAGCAGTGACGGGACAGGGAGCTTTTCCCCCTACGAGCAGTACTTC.

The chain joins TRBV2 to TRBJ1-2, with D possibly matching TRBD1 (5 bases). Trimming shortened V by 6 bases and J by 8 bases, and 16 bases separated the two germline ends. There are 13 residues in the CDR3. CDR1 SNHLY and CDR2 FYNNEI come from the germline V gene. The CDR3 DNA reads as TGTGCCAGCAGCCTCGACAGCAAGGGAGGCTACACCTTC. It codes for CASSLDSKGGYTF.

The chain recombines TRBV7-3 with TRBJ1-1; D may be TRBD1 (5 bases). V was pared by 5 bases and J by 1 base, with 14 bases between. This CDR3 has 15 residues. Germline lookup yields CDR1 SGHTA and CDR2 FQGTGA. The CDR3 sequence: CASSPRAGGNTEAFF. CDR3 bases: TGTGCCAGCAGCCCCCGAGCCGGGGGGAACACTGAAGCTTTCTTT.

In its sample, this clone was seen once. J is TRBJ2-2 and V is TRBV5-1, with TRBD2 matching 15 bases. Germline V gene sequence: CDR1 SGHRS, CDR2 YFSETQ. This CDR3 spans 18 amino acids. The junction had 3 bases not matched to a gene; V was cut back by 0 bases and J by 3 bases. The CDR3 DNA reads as TGCGCCAGCAGCTTGGCGGGGACTAGCGGGAGGTACACCGGGGAGCTGTTTTTT. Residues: CASSLAGTSGRYTGELFF.